This record concerns one TCR beta chain sequence. Arm-PCR of CDR3 regions and iRepertoire HTBI primers were used to build TCR beta libraries. MiXCR was run by TCRdb on the multiplex PCR reads, yielding one entry per CDR3 protein. Of around 400,000 distinct CDR3 sequences listed, around 23% are singletons. Described time point: persistent/refractory GD, antithyroid drugs over 5 years with positive TRAb. PBMCs were the source of the RNA used for TCR sequencing. This record belongs to a study of regulatory T cells in long-lasting Graves disease. Trimming stripped 7 bases from V and 7 bases from J, with 14 bases between. CDR3 length equals 14 residues. Germline-derived CDR1 and CDR2 are MNHNS and SASEGT.

The V call is TRBV6-1, the J call TRBJ1-6; D remains ambiguous. The source was peripheral blood mononuclear cells (PBMCs), collected when the disease was refractory, from a patient treated with antithyroid drugs. The source of this sequence is a woman between 40 and 50 years old with Graves disease. The CDR3 protein is CASTWVSGNSPLHF. DNA of the CDR3: TGTGCCAGCACTTGGGTATCGGGAAATTCACCCCTCCACTTT.